The 23 T cell receptor beta chains presented below share a single source sample, sequenced in a study of shared clonotypes between healthy human individuals. Assay used: immunoSEQ multiplex PCR; TCRdb lists only in-frame clones, some missing. There are about 480,000 clones in the sample; approximately 85% occur only once, and approximately 13% lies in the top ten. The sequencing input was PBMCs. The receptors derive from a woman aged 40 to 55 in good health. Some clones in this sample may be carry-over from other donors' samples.

The V gene is TRBV28, the J gene TRBJ1-4; D is ambiguous. Trimming pared 2 bases from V and 8 bases from J, leaving 12 bases between. Germline-derived CDR1 and CDR2 are MDHEN and SYDVKM. The CDR3 is made up of 14 amino acids. CDR3 bases: TGTGCCAGCAGTTTAGTCAGCCCCAGAGAAAAACTGTTTTTT. Translating it yields CASSLVSPREKLFF. Filled out from reference TRBV28 and TRBJ1-4, the complete variable domain reads DVKVTQSSRYLVKRTGEKVFLECVQDMDHENMFWYRQDPGLGLRLIYFSYDVKMKEKGDIPEGYSVSREKKERFSLILESASTNQTSMYLCASSLVSPREKLFFGSGTQLSVL.

This chain links TRBV27 with TRBJ2-2; TRBD2 agrees at 10 bases. CDR3 size: 18 residues. Losses at the gene ends were 8 bases for V and 4 bases for J; bases not matched to a gene: 16. CDR1 is MNHEY, CDR2 SMNVEV, per germline (reference sequence). In nucleotides, the CDR3 is TGTGCCAGCGAGGTCCCTAGCGGGAGAAGTTCGGGCACCGGGGAGCTGTTTTTT. This encodes CASEVPSGRSSGTGELFF.

The gene calls are TRBV7-9 and TRBJ1-4; D uncertain. The CDR3 totals 15 residues. Germline CDR1 reads SEHNR; CDR2 reads FQNEAQ (reference sequence). Trimming took 5 bases from V and 0 from J, leaving 10 bases between them. The CDR3 protein is CASSPLVATNEKLFF. The CDR3 coding sequence is TGTGCCAGCAGCCCCCTGGTCGCAACTAATGAAAAACTGTTTTTT.

The J gene is TRBJ1-1, the V gene TRBV2, with D possibly being TRBD1 (5 bases). Germline-derived CDR1 and CDR2 are SNHLY and FYNNEI. Trimming removed 4 bases from V and 6 bases from J, with 12 bases in between. This CDR3 contains 13 residues. CDR3 region: CASSAWAGSEAFF. CDR3 sequence (DNA): TGTGCCAGCAGTGCTTGGGCAGGGTCTGAAGCTTTCTTT.

Here the CDR3 reads CASNGPASSYEQYF. The CDR3 coding sequence is TGTGCCAGCAACGGTCCGGCGAGCTCCTACGAGCAGTACTTC. V and J are TRBV28 and TRBJ2-7; D uncertain. CDR1 and CDR2 (germline): MDHEN, SYDVKM. Between the trimmed V and J ends, which lost 7 bases and 0 bases, there was a span of 13 bases. There are 14 residues in the CDR3.

This clone occurred a few times. The genes are TRBV18 and TRBJ1-1, with D maybe TRBD1 (5 bases). In germline, CDR1 is KGHSH, CDR2 LQKENI. The V and J ends lost 5 bases and 10 bases respectively, with 26 bases between them. The CDR3 is 16 residues long. In nucleotides, the CDR3 is TGTGCCAGCTCAACAGAACCCCGGGGGGTCTTATCTACAGCTTTCTTT. This gives the protein CASSTEPRGVLSTAFF. The variable domain in full, completed from reference TRBV18 and TRBJ1-1, reads NAGVMQNPRHLVRRRGQEARLRCSPMKGHSHVYWYRQLPEEGLKFMVYLQKENIIDESGMPKERFSAEFPKEGPSILRIQQVVRGDSAAYFCASSTEPRGVLSTAFFGQGTRLTVV.

This chain joins TRBV29-1 and TRBJ1-1, with 7 nucleotides matching TRBD1. CDR1 and CDR2 (germline): SQVTM, ANQGSEA. The V and J ends lost 5 bases and 4 bases, in that order; junction bases with no gene match: 7. This CDR3 has 13 amino acids. CDR3 coding DNA: TGCAGCGTTTGGACAGGAGGGGCCACTGAAGCTTTCTTT. Residues: CSVWTGGATEAFF.

This clone came up a few times. The chain joins TRBV6-5 to TRBJ2-5, with D possibly TRBD2 on 6 matching bases. The germline V gene encodes CDR1 MNHEY and CDR2 SVGAGI. This CDR3 is 15 amino acids long. With 5 bases removed from V and 4 bases from J, the gap between germline ends came to 17 bases. The CDR3, as DNA: TGTGCCAGCAGTCGAACGGGGGAGAAAGGAGAGACCCAGTACTTC. It specifies CASSRTGEKGETQYF.

The chain carries TRBV2 and TRBJ2-7, with 7 bases matching TRBD1. The V gene's germline CDR1 is SNHLY and CDR2 FYNNEI. The CDR3 is 14 amino acids. The V and J ends lost 7 bases and 4 bases, in that order; junction bases with no gene match: 10. For the CDR3, the DNA is TGTGCCAGCAAGAAAGACAGGGTCAAATACGAGCAGTACTTC. It encodes CASKKDRVKYEQYF.

The chain is built from TRBV9 and TRBJ2-1; perhaps D is TRBD1 or TRBD2 (5 bases each). Germline V gene lookup returns CDR1 SGDLS and CDR2 YYNGEE. The CDR3 has 15 residues. Trimming shortened V by 2 bases and J by 5 bases, and 14 bases separated the two germline ends. This CDR3 reads CASSVYRDPDNEQFF. The CDR3 nucleotides are TGTGCCAGCAGCGTCTATCGGGACCCCGACAATGAGCAGTTCTTC.

This clone was detected once. The chain is built from TRBV4-2 and TRBJ2-3; D unclear. V lost 0 bases and J 4 bases, leaving 5 bases between the germline ends. This CDR3 is 13 amino acids long. Germline V gene data show CDR1 as LGHNA and CDR2 as YNFKEQ. The CDR3 loop is CASSQEEADTQYF. CDR3 nucleotide sequence: TGTGCCAGCAGCCAAGAAGAGGCAGATACGCAGTATTTT.

As concerns this clone: Germline is not matched at one junction end, which may reflect a read error. The chain employs TRBV7-9 and TRBJ2-2, with D perhaps matching TRBD1 or TRBD2 (5 bases each). The length of the CDR3 is 13 residues. The germline V gene encodes CDR1 SEHNR and CDR2 FQNEAQ (reference sequence). The CDR3 coding sequence is TGTGCCAGCGGCTTGGGGGTTTCCGGGGAGCTGTTTTTT. Its translation is CASGLGVSGELFF.

V is TRBV9 and J is TRBJ2-2; 8 nucleotides align to TRBD1. Germline CDR1 is SGDLS and CDR2 is YYNGEE. This CDR3 contains 16 residues. V trimming: 0 bases; J trimming: 4 bases; junction bases outside the gene matches: 5. The CDR3 DNA reads TGTGCCAGCAGCGTAGGAGTAACAGGGGGCACCGGGGAGCTGTTTTTT. Protein sequence: CASSVGVTGGTGELFF.

The sample holds one count of this clone. This chain's CDR3 is CASSQGRQTNTEAFF. The CDR3 coding sequence is TGCGCCAGCAGCCAAGGTCGGCAAACGAACACTGAAGCTTTCTTT. The chain employs TRBV4-3 and TRBJ1-1; D not resolved. Looked up from germline, CDR1 is LGHNA and CDR2 is YSLEER. The CDR3 spans 15 residues. The ends were cut back, 1 base at V and 1 base at J, with 10 bases in the middle.

The rearrangement joins TRBV7-9 to TRBJ2-7, with D maybe TRBD1 (6 bases). Germline V CDR1 and CDR2: SEHNR, FQNEAQ (reference sequence). The CDR3 sequence is 13 residues long. The V end was cut by 5 bases, the J end by 4 bases, with 12 bases between. CDR3 region: CASSGRTEYEQYF. The CDR3 nucleotides are TGTGCCAGCAGCGGCCGGACAGAATACGAGCAGTACTTC.

The chain is built from TRBV7-3 and TRBJ2-5; 8 bases are shared with TRBD2. The CDR3 loop spans 15 amino acids. Trimming took 4 bases from V and 7 from J; bases not matched to a gene: 11. Germline V gene lookup returns CDR1 SGHTA and CDR2 FQGTGA. Here the CDR3 reads CASSSHGGGFGTQYF. CDR3 in DNA: TGTGCCAGCAGCTCCCACGGGGGGGGCTTTGGGACCCAGTACTTC.

Worth noting for this clone: The junction shows a germline mismatch at one end, possibly a read error. This chain links TRBV10-2 with TRBJ1-5; 8 nucleotides line up with TRBD1. There are 14 residues in the CDR3. Germline CDR1 WSHSY, CDR2 SAAADI. The CDR3 sequence: CASSLVMDRAPPYF. CDR3 nucleotides: TGCGCCAGCAGTCTGGTGATGGACAGGGCACCCCCCTATTTT.

The chain combines TRBV6-1 with TRBJ1-1; D is possibly TRBD1 (6 bases). Deletions cut 4 bases from V and 1 base from J, with 13 bases between. Germline CDR1 MNHNS, CDR2 SASEGT. The CDR3 runs to 15 residues. For the CDR3, the DNA is TGTGCCAGCAGTGCCACCGGGGGGGCGAACACTGAAGCTTTCTTT. Protein product: CASSATGGANTEAFF.

There are a few counts of this clone. Other nucleotide sequences in the sample specify the same CDR3. The chain recombines TRBV2 with TRBJ1-2, with D maybe TRBD1 (5 bases). The CDR3 spans 13 residues. CDR1 SNHLY and CDR2 FYNNEI come from the germline V gene. V shed 1 base and J shed 2 bases, with 5 bases lying between them. DNA for the CDR3: TGTGCCAGCAGTGAAGACAGGAACTATGGCTACACCTTC. This translates into CASSEDRNYGYTF.

The chain is built from TRBV19 and TRBJ2-5; the D is unclear. The CDR3 has 13 residues. Trimming left V 5 bases short and J 5 bases short, with 12 bases between. Germline V gives CDR1 LNHDA, CDR2 SQIVND (reference sequence). For the CDR3, the DNA is TGTGCCAGTAGTCCGCTGACGAGGGAGACCCAGTACTTC. Translated: CASSPLTRETQYF.

This sequence joins TRBV4-1 and TRBJ2-7; D is possibly TRBD1 or TRBD2 (5 bases each). V lost 1 base and J lost 3, with 13 bases in between. The CDR3 contains 15 residues. Looked up from germline, CDR1 is MGHRA and CDR2 is YSYEKL. The CDR3 reads CASSQALGANYEQYF. The CDR3 DNA is TGCGCCAGCAGCCAAGCCCTCGGGGCAAACTACGAGCAGTACTTC.

A few counts support this clone. This chain uses TRBV27 with TRBJ2-3, with D possibly matching TRBD1 (5 bases). V lost 6 bases to trimming and J lost 0 bases, with 28 bases between them. CDR1 is MNHEY and CDR2 is SMNVEV in the germline V gene (reference sequence). The CDR3 covers 20 residues. The CDR3 region is CASSPRGTVHLITSTDTQYF. CDR3 bases: TGTGCCAGCAGCCCTAGGGGTACAGTACATTTAATAACTAGCACAGATACGCAGTATTTT.

The rearrangement joins TRBV5-1 to TRBJ2-3, with TRBD2 matching 9 bases. This CDR3 has 16 amino acids. The germline CDR1 and CDR2 sequences are SGHRS and YFSETQ. The J segment lost 3 bases and the V segment lost 3 bases, leaving 8 bases of the junction unmatched. The CDR3 DNA follows: TGCGCCAGCAGCTCAGGACTAGCGCAATTTACAGATACGCAGTATTTT. Translating it yields CASSSGLAQFTDTQYF.